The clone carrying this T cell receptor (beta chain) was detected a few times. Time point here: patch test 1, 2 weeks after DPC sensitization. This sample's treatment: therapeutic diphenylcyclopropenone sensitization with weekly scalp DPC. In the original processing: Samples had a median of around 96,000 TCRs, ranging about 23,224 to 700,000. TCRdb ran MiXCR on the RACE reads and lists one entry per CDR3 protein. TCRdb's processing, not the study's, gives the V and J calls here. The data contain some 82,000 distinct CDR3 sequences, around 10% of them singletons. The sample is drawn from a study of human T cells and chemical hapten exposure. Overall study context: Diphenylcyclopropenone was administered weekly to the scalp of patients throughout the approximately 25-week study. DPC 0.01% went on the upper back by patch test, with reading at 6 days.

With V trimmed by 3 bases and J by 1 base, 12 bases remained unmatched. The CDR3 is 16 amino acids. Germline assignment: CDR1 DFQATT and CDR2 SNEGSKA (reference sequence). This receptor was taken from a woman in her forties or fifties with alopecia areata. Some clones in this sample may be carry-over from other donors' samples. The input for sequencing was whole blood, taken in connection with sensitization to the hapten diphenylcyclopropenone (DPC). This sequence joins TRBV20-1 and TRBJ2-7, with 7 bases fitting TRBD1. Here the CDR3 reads CSARGDRVPPSYEQYF. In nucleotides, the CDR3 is TGCAGTGCTAGGGGAGACAGGGTCCCCCCTTCCTACGAGCAGTACTTC.